The 15 T cell receptor beta chains listed next were all sequenced from one sample in a study of shared clonotypes between healthy human individuals. The protocol was immunoSEQ multiplex PCR, while the TCRdb copy is restricted to in-frame clones and leaves out a portion. Of about 710,000 clones listed, 72% are singletons. Material for sequencing was memory CD4+ T cells sorted from blood. Subset of the sample: CD45RA-negative fraction. These receptors all come from a woman aged 25-40 years in good health.

This rearrangement joins TRBV18 to TRBJ2-1; a weak D match, TRBD2 (6 bases). The germline V gene encodes CDR1 KGHSH and CDR2 LQKENI. CDR3 length equals 16 residues. V lost 1 base to trimming and J lost 7 bases, with 17 bases between them. CDR3 nucleotide sequence: TGTGCCAGCTCACCACTAGGGAGGACCTATGAGAATGAGCAGTTCTTC. This codes for CASSPLGRTYENEQFF.

A word on this clone: The sample holds other DNA sequences that translate to the same CDR3. The chain employs TRBV28 and TRBJ2-7; 11 nucleotides align to TRBD2. J was trimmed by 3 bases and V by 6 bases; bases with no gene match: 1. The CDR3 spans 13 residues. Per germline, CDR1 MDHEN and CDR2 SYDVKM. The chain's CDR3 is CASRTSGSYEQYF. CDR3 DNA sequence: TGTGCCAGCAGAACTAGCGGGAGCTACGAGCAGTACTTC.

The CDR3 DNA reads as TGCGCCAGCAGCAGAAACCGGGACGCGGGGAATGAGCAGTTCTTC. It encodes CASSRNRDAGNEQFF. This rearrangement joins TRBV5-1 to TRBJ2-1, with a possible D match to TRBD2 (6 bases). Trimming took off 4 bases at V and 7 bases at J, with 18 bases between the two ends. This CDR3 region has 15 residues. In germline, CDR1 is SGHRS, CDR2 YFSETQ.

This chain joins TRBV18 and TRBJ2-2; 7 bases match TRBD1. From germline, CDR1 is KGHSH and CDR2 LQKENI. V shed 6 bases and J 6 bases; nucleotides not matched to a gene: 4. The CDR3 runs 13 residues. In nucleotides, the CDR3 is TGTGCCAGCTCGCAAGACAGGGCCGGGGAGCTGTTTTTT. Its translation is CASSQDRAGELFF.

This clone was observed many times. The chain uses TRBV20-1 and TRBJ1-1; D remains ambiguous. The CDR3 length is 10 residues. Trimming shortened V by 2 bases and J by 7 bases, and 5 bases separated the two germline ends. Germline V CDR1 and CDR2: DFQATT, SNEGSKA (reference sequence). CDR3 residues: CSARTGEAFF. CDR3 bases: TGCAGTGCTAGAACTGGTGAAGCTTTCTTT.

The chain combines TRBV10-3 with TRBJ2-7, with TRBD1 matching over 12 bases. The trim removed 6 bases at V and 5 bases at J, leaving 5 bases unmatched. Per the germline V gene, CDR1 is ENHRY and CDR2 is SYGVKD. This CDR3 comprises 14 residues. The CDR3 nucleotides are TGTGCCATCAGGCCCGGGACAGGGGGCGACGAGCAGTACTTC. This gives the protein CAIRPGTGGDEQYF.

At least ten counts were recorded for this clone. The V call is TRBV27, the J call TRBJ1-2; TRBD1 matches 9 bases. The CDR3 has 15 amino acids. The V gene end was trimmed by 2 bases and the J gene end by 2 bases; junction bases not matched to a gene: 3. Germline V gives CDR1 MNHEY, CDR2 SMNVEV (reference sequence). Here the CDR3 reads CASSLITGGNYGYTF. CDR3 nucleotides: TGTGCCAGCAGTTTAATAACAGGGGGCAACTATGGCTACACCTTC.

This rearrangement joins TRBV28 to TRBJ1-5, with 7 bases matching TRBD1. This CDR3 comprises 15 residues. Unmatched junction bases numbered 5, after V lost 5 bases and J lost 1 base. Germline V lookup: CDR1 MDHEN, CDR2 SYDVKM. CDR3 sequence: CASSRDSVSNQPQHF. The CDR3 DNA reads TGTGCCAGCAGTCGGGACAGTGTCAGCAATCAGCCCCAGCATTTT.

This sequence joins TRBV5-1 and TRBJ2-1; TRBD2 agrees at 9 bases. This CDR3 has 14 amino acids. From germline, CDR1 is SGHRS and CDR2 YFSETQ. V dropped 5 bases and J dropped 4; count of bases not matched to a gene: 4. DNA for the CDR3: TGCGCCAGCAGGTCGCGGGAGGGGTACAATGAGCAGTTCTTC. Its protein is CASRSREGYNEQFF.

V is TRBV2 and J is TRBJ2-7; TRBD2 aligns across 11 bases. V lost 7 bases, J lost 3 bases, and 8 bases stayed unmatched. Germline CDR1 is SNHLY and CDR2 is FYNNEI. This CDR3 has 15 residues. The CDR3: CASTPLAGVIYEQYF. For the CDR3, the DNA is TGTGCCAGCACCCCACTAGCGGGAGTAATCTACGAGCAGTACTTC.

The rearrangement uses TRBV7-2 and TRBJ1-2, with D uncertain. Looked up from germline, CDR1 is SGHTA and CDR2 is FQGNSA. The CDR3 has 15 residues. V lost 5 bases and J 1 base, leaving 14 bases between the germline ends. The CDR3 spells CASSTGPHFNYGYTF. As DNA, the CDR3 is TGTGCCAGCAGCACCGGGCCCCATTTTAACTATGGCTACACCTTC. Combining the CDR3 with reference TRBV7-2 and TRBJ1-2 gives the whole variable domain GAGVSQSPSNKVTEKGKDVELRCDPISGHTALYWYRQSLGQGLEFLIYFQGNSAPDKSGLPSDRFSAERTGGSVSTLTIQRTQQEDSAVYLCASSTGPHFNYGYTFGSGTRLTVV.

This clone was recorded only once. This chain uses TRBV19 with TRBJ2-7; possibly TRBD2 for D (6 bases). The CDR3 consists of 15 residues. The germline V gene has CDR1 LNHDA and CDR2 SQIVND (reference sequence). V lost 3 bases and J 4 bases, leaving 16 bases between the germline ends. This CDR3 reads CASSIRGGAPYEQYF. The CDR3 coding sequence is TGTGCCAGTAGTATTCGAGGCGGGGCACCGTACGAGCAGTACTTC.

The chain couples TRBV10-1 to TRBJ2-1; no definite D call. Germline V lookup: CDR1 WNHNN, CDR2 SYGVQD (reference sequence). Deletions cut 0 bases from V and 0 bases from J, with 12 bases between. The CDR3 consists of 17 residues. This chain's CDR3 is CASSESFHSSSYNEQFF. Written as DNA, the CDR3 is TGCGCCAGCAGTGAGTCTTTCCACAGCAGCTCCTACAATGAGCAGTTCTTC.

The rearrangement joins TRBV19 to TRBJ1-5, with D uncertain. The CDR3 contains 13 residues. Germline CDR1 is LNHDA and CDR2 is SQIVND (reference sequence). The V gene lost 4 bases and the J gene lost 5 bases, with 9 bases spanning the gap. This CDR3 reads CASSTSLYQPQHF. In DNA form, the CDR3 reads TGTGCCAGTAGTACCTCCCTTTATCAGCCCCAGCATTTT.

This rearrangement joins TRBV4-1 to TRBJ2-1, with 8 bases that match TRBD2. Germline assignment: CDR1 MGHRA and CDR2 YSYEKL. Unmatched junction bases numbered 13, after V lost 1 base and J lost 8 bases. The CDR3 has 17 amino acids. The CDR3 DNA sequence: TGCGCCAGCAGCCAAGGGCTCGGACTAGCCGGCGAGGATGAGCAGTTCTTC. Protein sequence: CASSQGLGLAGEDEQFF.